This T cell receptor (beta chain) comes out of a study of human thymus T cells. Whole-study results and caveats: V and J genes seemed to be used with bias in thymic and blood repertoires. In unrelated individuals, thymic repertoires overlapped highly, according to related research.

TCRdb keeps only in-frame clones here, not all; method: immunoSEQ multiplex PCR. The data contain about 78,000 clones, approximately 97% of them singletons. Thymic tissue was derived from resections collected during corrective heart surgery. Regarding this clone: What it binds is not known.

The CDR3 spans 16 residues. Germline V CDR1 and CDR2: SGHVS, FQNEAQ. V lost 5 bases and J 3 bases, leaving 20 bases between the germline ends. Sequenced: thymus tissue. The sequence derives from a boy less than two years old with a congenital heart defect but otherwise immunologically healthy. This sequence joins TRBV7-8 and TRBJ2-7, with D maybe TRBD2 (6 bases). CDR3 DNA sequence: TGTGCCAGCAGCCCTAGAGGGAGGACCAATCGCTACGAGCAGTACTTC. Translating it yields CASSPRGRTNRYEQYF.